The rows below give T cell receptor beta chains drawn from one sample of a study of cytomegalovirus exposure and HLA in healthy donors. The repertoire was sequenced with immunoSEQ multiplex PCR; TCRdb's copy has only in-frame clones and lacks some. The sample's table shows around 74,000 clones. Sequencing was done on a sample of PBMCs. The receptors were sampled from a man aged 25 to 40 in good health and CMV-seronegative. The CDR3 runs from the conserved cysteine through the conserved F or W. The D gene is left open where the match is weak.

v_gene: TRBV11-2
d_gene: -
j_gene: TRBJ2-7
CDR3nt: TGTGCCAGCAGCGGCTTCGGGGACGAGCAGTACTTC
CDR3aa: CASSGFGDEQYF

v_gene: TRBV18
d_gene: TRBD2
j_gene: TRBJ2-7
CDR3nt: TGTGCCAGCTCACCACAGGGACTAGCGGCGTACGAGCAGTACTTC
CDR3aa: CASSPQGLAAYEQYF

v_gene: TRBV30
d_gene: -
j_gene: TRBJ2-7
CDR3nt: TGTGCCTGGAGTAAACAGGGACGCGAGCAGTACTTC
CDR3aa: CAWSKQGREQYF

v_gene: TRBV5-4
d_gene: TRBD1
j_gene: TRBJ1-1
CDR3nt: TGTGCCAGCAGCGCAGGGGGCTTGAACACTGAAGCTTTCTTT
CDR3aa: CASSAGGLNTEAFF

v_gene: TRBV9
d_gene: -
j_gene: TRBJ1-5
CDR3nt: TGTGCCAGCAGCGTAGAAGGGGGGGGCCAGCCCCAGCATTTT
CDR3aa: CASSVEGGGQPQHF

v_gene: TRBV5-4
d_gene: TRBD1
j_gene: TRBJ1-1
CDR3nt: TGTGCCAGCAGCTCACAGGGGACCATGAACACTGAAGCTTTCTTT
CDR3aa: CASSSQGTMNTEAFF

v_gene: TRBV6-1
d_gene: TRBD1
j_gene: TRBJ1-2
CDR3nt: TGTGCCAGCAGTTCTAGGACAGGGGGCTGGTATGGCTACACCTTC
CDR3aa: CASSSRTGGWYGYTF

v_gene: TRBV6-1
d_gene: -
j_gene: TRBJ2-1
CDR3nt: TGTGCCAGCAGTGAAGTGGAGCCGGCCTCCTCCAATGAGCAGTTCTTC
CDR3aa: CASSEVEPASSNEQFF

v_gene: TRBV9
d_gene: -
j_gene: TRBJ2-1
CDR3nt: TGTGCCAGCAGCGTCTCGGGGTCCGACAATGAGCAGTTCTTC
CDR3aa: CASSVSGSDNEQFF

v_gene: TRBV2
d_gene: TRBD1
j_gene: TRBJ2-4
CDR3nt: TGTGCCAGCAGTCAAGACAGGGGGGTGGACATTCAGTACTTC
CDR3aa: CASSQDRGVDIQYF

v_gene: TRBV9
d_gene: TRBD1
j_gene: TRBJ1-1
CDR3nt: TGTGCCAGCAGCCCCCGCCTCACAGGGGACACTGAAGCTTTCTTT
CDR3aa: CASSPRLTGDTEAFF

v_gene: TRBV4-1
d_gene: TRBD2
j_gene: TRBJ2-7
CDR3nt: TGCGCCAGCAGCCAACCTCCGGGACTAGCGGGGGGCCCCTACGAGCAGTACTTC
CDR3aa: CASSQPPGLAGGPYEQYF

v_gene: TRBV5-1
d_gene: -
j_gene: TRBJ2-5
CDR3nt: TGCGCCAGCAGCTTGGCCCCCGAAGAGACCCAGTACTTC
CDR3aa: CASSLAPEETQYF

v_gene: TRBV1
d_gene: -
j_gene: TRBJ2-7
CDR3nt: TGCACCAGCAGCCTTTATAGCGGGAGCTCCTACGAGCAGTACTTC
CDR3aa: CTSSLYSGSSYEQYF

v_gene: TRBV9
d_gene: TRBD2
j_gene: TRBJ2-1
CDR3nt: TGTGCCAGCAGCGTAGATTGGGGCGGGGGTGACAATGAGCAGTTCTTC
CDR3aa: CASSVDWGGGDNEQFF

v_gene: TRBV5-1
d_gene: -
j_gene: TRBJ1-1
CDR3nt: TGCGCCAGCAGCCTCCTGAACACTGAAGCTTTCTTT
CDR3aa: CASSLLNTEAFF

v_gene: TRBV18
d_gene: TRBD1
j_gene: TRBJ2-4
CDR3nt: TGTGCCAGCTCACCCGACAGGGGCCAAAACATTCAGTACTTC
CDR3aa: CASSPDRGQNIQYF

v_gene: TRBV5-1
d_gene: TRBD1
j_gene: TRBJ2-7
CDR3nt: TGCGCCAGCGACCGGGGACAGGGGGTAGGCGAGCAGTACTTC
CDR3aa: CASDRGQGVGEQYF

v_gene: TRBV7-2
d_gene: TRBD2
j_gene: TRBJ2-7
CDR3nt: TGTGCCAGCAGCTTAGTGGGTCTAGCGGAATACGAGCAGTACTTC
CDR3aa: CASSLVGLAEYEQYF

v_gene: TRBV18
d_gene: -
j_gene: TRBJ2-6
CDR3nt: TGTGCCAGCTCACCCACTTCGCTGGGGGCCAACGTCCTGACTTTC
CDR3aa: CASSPTSLGANVLTF

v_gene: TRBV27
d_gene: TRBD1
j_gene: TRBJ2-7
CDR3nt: TGTGCCAGCAGTTCACCCCCCGGGACAGGGACCTACGAGCAGTACTTC
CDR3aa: CASSSPPGTGTYEQYF

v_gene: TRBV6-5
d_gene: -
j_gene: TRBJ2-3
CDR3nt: TGTGCCAGCAGCCCCGGGGAGTATAGCACAGATACGCAGTATTTT
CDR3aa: CASSPGEYSTDTQYF

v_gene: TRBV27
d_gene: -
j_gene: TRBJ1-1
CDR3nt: TGTGCCAGCAGTTTATGGATGCAGGGTGAAACTGAAGCTTTCTTT
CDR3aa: CASSLWMQGETEAFF

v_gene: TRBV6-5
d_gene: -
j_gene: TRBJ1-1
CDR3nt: TGTGCCAGCAGTTACACGGCGGACACAGACACTGAAGCTTTCTTT
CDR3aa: CASSYTADTDTEAFF

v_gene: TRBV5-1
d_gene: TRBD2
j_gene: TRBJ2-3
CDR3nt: TGCGCCAGCAGCGGGAGCGGGACCCGGTCCACAGATACGCAGTATTTT
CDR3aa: CASSGSGTRSTDTQYF

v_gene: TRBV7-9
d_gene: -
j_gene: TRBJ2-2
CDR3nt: TGTGCCAGCAGCCAATCCTCTCCTTCAGTAAACACCGGGGAGCTGTTTTTT
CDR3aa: CASSQSSPSVNTGELFF

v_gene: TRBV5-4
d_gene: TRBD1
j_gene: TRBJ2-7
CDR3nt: TGTGCCAGCAGCTTCGGACAGGGTCTGGGCGAGCAGTACTTC
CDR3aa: CASSFGQGLGEQYF

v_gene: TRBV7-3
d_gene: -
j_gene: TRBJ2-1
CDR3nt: TGTGCCAGCAGCTCGCCGACTAGCTCCTACAATGAGCAGTTCTTC
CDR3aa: CASSSPTSSYNEQFF

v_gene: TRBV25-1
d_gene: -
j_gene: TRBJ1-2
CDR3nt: TGTGCCAGCAGTGAATTAGGGGCAGGGGCCGGTGGCTACACCTTC
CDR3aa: CASSELGAGAGGYTF

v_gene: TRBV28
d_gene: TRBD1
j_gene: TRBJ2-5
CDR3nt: TGTGCCAGCCGGACAGGGGGTACGGAGACCCAGTACTTC
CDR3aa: CASRTGGTETQYF

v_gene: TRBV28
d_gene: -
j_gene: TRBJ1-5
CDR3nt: TGTGCCAGCAGTTTACGGGGGGGTTACTATAGCAATCAGCCCCAGCATTTT
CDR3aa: CASSLRGGYYSNQPQHF

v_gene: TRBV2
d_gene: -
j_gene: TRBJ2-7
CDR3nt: TGTGCCAGCAGTGAGTTTGACAGTAACGAGCAGTACTTC
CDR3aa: CASSEFDSNEQYF

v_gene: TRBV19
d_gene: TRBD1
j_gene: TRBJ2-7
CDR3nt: TGTGCCAGTAGTGGCCGGGACAGGGGCAACGAGCAGTACTTC
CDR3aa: CASSGRDRGNEQYF

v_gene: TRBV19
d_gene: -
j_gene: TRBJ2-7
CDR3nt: TGTGCCAGTAGTATAGATCTTGAGGCCGTTAACTCCTACGAGCAGTACTTC
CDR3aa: CASSIDLEAVNSYEQYF

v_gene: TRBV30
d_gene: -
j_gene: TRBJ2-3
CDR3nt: TGTGCCTGGAGTGTACGGGGGGCGAGAGATACGCAGTATTTT
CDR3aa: CAWSVRGARDTQYF

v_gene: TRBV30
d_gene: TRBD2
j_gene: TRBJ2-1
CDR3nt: TGTGCCTGGAGTGCCGGGACTAGCGGGAGGGCCCGCTCCTACAATGAGCAGTTCTTC
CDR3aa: CAWSAGTSGRARSYNEQFF

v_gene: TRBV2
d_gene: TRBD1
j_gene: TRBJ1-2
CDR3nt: TGTGCCGGCAGTGAATGGACAGGGCTGGGAGGCTACACCTTC
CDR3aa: CAGSEWTGLGGYTF

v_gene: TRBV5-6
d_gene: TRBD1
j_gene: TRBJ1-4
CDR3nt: TGTGCCAGCAGCTTAGGACAGGGGGCGCCTAATGAAAAACTGTTTTTT
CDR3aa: CASSLGQGAPNEKLFF

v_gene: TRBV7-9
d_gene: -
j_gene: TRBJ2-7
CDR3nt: TGTGCCAGCAGCTCACACAGGGACTCCTACGAGCAGTACTTC
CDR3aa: CASSSHRDSYEQYF

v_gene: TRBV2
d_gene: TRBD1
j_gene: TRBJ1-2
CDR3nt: TGTGCCAGCAGTGATCAGGGGGCCTACTATGGCTACACCTTC
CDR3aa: CASSDQGAYYGYTF

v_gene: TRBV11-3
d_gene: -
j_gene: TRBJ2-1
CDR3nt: TGTGCCAGCAGCTATTCAGTTGAGCAGTTCTTC
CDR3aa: CASSYSVEQFF

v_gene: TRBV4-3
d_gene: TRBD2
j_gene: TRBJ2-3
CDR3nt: TGCGCCAGCAGCCAAGATTGGCGGACTAGCGTAGATACGCAGTATTTT
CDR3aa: CASSQDWRTSVDTQYF

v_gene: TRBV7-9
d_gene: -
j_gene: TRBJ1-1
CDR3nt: TGTGCCAGCAGCCGACACGGGGACACTGAAGCTTTCTTT
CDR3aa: CASSRHGDTEAFF

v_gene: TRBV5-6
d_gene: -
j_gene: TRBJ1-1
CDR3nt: TGTGCCAGCAGCTTGGGTACGTGGCGGAATGAAGCTTTCTTT
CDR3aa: CASSLGTWRNEAFF

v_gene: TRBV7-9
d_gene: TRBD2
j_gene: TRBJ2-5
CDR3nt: TGTGCCAGCAGCTTAGGTGGAGCGGGAGCTGGAAGAGAGACCCAGTACTTC
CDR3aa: CASSLGGAGAGRETQYF

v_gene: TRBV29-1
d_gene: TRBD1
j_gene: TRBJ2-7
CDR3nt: TGCAGCGTGACGCATACAGGGGGCAGGAGCTTC
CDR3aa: CSVTHTGGRSF

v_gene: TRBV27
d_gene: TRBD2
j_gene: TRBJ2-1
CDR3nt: TGTGCCAGCAGTCTCGGACTAGTCGCCTACAATGAGCAGTTCTTC
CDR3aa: CASSLGLVAYNEQFF

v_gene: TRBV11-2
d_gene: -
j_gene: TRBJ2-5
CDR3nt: TGTGCCAGCAGCTTCAACTACAATACCCAGTACTTC
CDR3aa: CASSFNYNTQYF

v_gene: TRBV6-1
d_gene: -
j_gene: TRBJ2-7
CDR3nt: TGTGCCAGCAGTCTGGACGGAGGTTTATACGAGCAGTACTTC
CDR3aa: CASSLDGGLYEQYF

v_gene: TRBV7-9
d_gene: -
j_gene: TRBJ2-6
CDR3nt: TGTGCCAGCAGCTCCATAAACAGGGATTCTGGGGCCAACGTCCTGACTTTC
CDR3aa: CASSSINRDSGANVLTF

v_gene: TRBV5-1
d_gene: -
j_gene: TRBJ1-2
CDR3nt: TGCGCCAGCAGTCCAGGTCAGGGCTACACCTTC
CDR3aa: CASSPGQGYTF

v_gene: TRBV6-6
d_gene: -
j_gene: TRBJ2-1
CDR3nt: TGTGCCAGCAGTGCGGACAGTTACAATGAGCAGTTCTTC
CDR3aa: CASSADSYNEQFF

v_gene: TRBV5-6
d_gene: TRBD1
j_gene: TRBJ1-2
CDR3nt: TGTGCCAGCAGCTTGTCTCCTTGGCGTGGGACAGGGGGCGCGGAGGGCTACACCTTC
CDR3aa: CASSLSPWRGTGGAEGYTF